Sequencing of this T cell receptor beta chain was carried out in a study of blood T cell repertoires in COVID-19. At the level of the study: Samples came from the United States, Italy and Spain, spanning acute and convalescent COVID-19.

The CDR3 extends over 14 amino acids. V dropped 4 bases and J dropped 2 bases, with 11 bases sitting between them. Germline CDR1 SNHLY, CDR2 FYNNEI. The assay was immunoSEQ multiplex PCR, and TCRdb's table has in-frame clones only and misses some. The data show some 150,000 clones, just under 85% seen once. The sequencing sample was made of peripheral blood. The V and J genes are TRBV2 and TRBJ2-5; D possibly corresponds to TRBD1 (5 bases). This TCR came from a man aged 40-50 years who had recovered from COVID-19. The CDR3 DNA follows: TGTGCCAGCAGTGCTAACAGGCGACAAGAGACCCAGTACTTC. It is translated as CASSANRRQETQYF.